The clone carrying this T cell receptor beta chain was observed a few times. The antigen is not known. This sample stems from a study of T-cell memory formation after mild COVID-19. Overall study context: TCR clusters largely stayed donor specific. The study, taken as a whole, reports: Memory cells collected pre-infection included some clones that later responded, suggesting cross-reactive memory joined.

TCRdb reprocessed the 5' RACE reads via MiXCR and lists one record per CDR3 protein. Of tens of thousands of distinct CDR3 sequences detected, around 16% appear once; the ten largest clones hold about two fifths. Germline CDR1 is SGHVS and CDR2 is FNYEAQ. CDR3 length: 16 residues. V dropped 1 base and J dropped 0 bases, with 12 bases sitting between them. The chain recombines TRBV7-6 with TRBJ1-1; perhaps TRBD1 as D (6 bases). The clonotype was recovered from a man aged 18-30 years who had mild COVID-19 (a few samples of this study predate the infection). Cell type and time point are not known. The sequencing sample was made of PBMCs or a T cell subset sorted from them (not recorded which). CDR3 loop: CASSLGWGALNTEAFF. In DNA form, the CDR3 reads TGTGCCAGCAGCTTAGGATGGGGGGCGTTGAACACTGAAGCTTTCTTT. Variable domain in full (rest from reference TRBV7-6 and TRBJ1-1): GAGVSQSPRYKVTKRGQDVALRCDPISGHVSLYWYRQALGQGPEFLTYFNYEAQQDKSGLPNDRFSAERPEGSISTLTIQRTEQRDSAMYRCASSLGWGALNTEAFFGQGTRLTVV.